A selection of T cell receptor beta chains follows, all from one sample in a study of shared clonotypes between healthy human individuals. Profiled with immunoSEQ multiplex PCR; TCRdb holds only in-frame clones, not every one. Of 500,000 to 550,000 clones in the sample, around 95% were seen once. Material: naive CD4+ T cells sorted from blood. The receptors derive from a woman in her 30s in good health. Each CDR3 is given with its conserved first and last residue. A D gene is named only where the DNA matches it firmly.

TRBJ2-1,TRBV2,NA,CAKGRSSYNEQFF
TRBJ2-7,TRBV2,NA,CASSRTGYEQYF
TRBJ2-2,TRBV10-3,NA,CAIRPVRGPNTGELFF
TRBJ2-7,TRBV11-3,NA,CASSEGDGPFYEQYF
TRBJ2-5,TRBV11-2,TRBD2,CASSLAPTSGIWAETQYF
TRBJ1-1,TRBV18,TRBD1,CASWNRDSMEAFF
TRBJ2-1,TRBV4-1,NA,CASSRLGLQEQFF
TRBJ1-1,TRBV18,NA,CASSEVNTEAFF
TRBJ2-7,TRBV28,TRBD1,CASRTPGTGTYEQYF
TRBJ1-1,TRBV6-5,NA,CASSSQFIQEKAFF
TRBJ2-2,TRBV11-2,TRBD2,CASSLEVPGGRAYTGELFF